This T cell receptor beta chain emerged from a study of blood T cell repertoires in COVID-19. Overall study: Acute-phase and convalescent COVID-19 samples originated in the United States, Italy and Spain. From T cells, B-cell-depleted T cells, or PBMCs came the material, which was cDNA or gDNA.

Germline V gives CDR1 MDHEN, CDR2 SYDVKM. CDR3 size: 13 residues. Trimming shortened V by 8 bases and J by 5 bases, and 16 bases separated the two germline ends. In the original processing: Using reference gene primer amplification, nucleated cell counts were estimated. The data were produced by immunoSEQ multiplex PCR, yet TCRdb's version contains in-frame clones alone and is incomplete. That table gives V, J and clone size, and the DNA gave D and trimming. The sample lists some 100,000 clones, around four fifths occurring once. The chain has TRBV28 and TRBJ2-7; a weak D match, TRBD2 (5 bases). Specimen: peripheral blood. This sequence originates from a woman in her sixties or seventies with acute or convalescent COVID-19. Here the CDR3 DNA reads TGTGCCAGCGGCTCCGACTGGCGGGACGAGCAGTACTTC. It is translated as CASGSDWRDEQYF.